The 9 T cell receptor beta chains below were found in one sample sequenced in a study of cytomegalovirus exposure and HLA in healthy donors. 60 Vbeta and 13 Jbeta primers were used in PCR. Only in-frame clones appear in the TCRdb table, and some are missing; sequencing was by immunoSEQ multiplex PCR. The profile covers about 90,000 clones, with approximately 90% appearing a single time and about 2.3% taken by the ten largest. Sequencing was carried out using PBMCs. These receptors came from a man aged 18 to 35 in good health and CMV-seronegative.

The chain carries TRBV4-1 and TRBJ2-6, with D possibly being TRBD1 (6 bases). Per the germline V gene, CDR1 is MGHRA and CDR2 is YSYEKL. Trimming removed 0 bases from V and 4 bases from J, with 13 bases in between. The CDR3 has 17 residues. The CDR3: CASSQDVRGAGANVLTF. The CDR3 bases are TGCGCCAGCAGCCAAGACGTCAGGGGCGCGGGGGCCAACGTCCTGACTTTC.

The V and J genes are TRBV19 and TRBJ1-2, with 7 bases lining up with TRBD1. The CDR3 extends over 13 amino acids. Germline V gene lookup returns CDR1 LNHDA and CDR2 SQIVND (reference sequence). V lost 5 bases to trimming and J lost 6 bases; unmatched junction nucleotides: 6. Here the CDR3 reads CASSRQGFDGYTF. Written as DNA, the CDR3 is TGTGCCAGTAGTCGACAGGGCTTCGATGGCTACACCTTC.

This chain connects TRBV11-2 to TRBJ2-1; D perhaps matches TRBD1 (5 bases). The V and J ends lost 4 bases and 8 bases respectively, with 27 bases between them. This CDR3 has 18 amino acids. CDR1 SGHAT and CDR2 FQNNGV come from the germline V gene. The CDR3 DNA reads as TGTGCCAGCAGCTCGTTACTTGGGGCCGGGTCCCGTTCCGATGAGCAGTTCTTC. Amino acids: CASSSLLGAGSRSDEQFF.

The V call is TRBV27, the J call TRBJ1-5; D unresolved. The ends were cut back, 3 bases at V and 0 bases at J, with 12 bases in the middle. Germline CDR1 reads MNHEY; CDR2 reads SMNVEV (reference sequence). The CDR3 runs 16 residues. CDR3 sequence (DNA): TGTGCCAGCAGTTTGAGCAGGTTGGATAGCAATCAGCCCCAGCATTTT. Its protein product is CASSLSRLDSNQPQHF.

The gene calls are TRBV9 and TRBJ2-1, with 8 bases matching TRBD2. Germline V gene data show CDR1 as SGDLS and CDR2 as YYNGEE. Trimming cost V 2 bases and J 4 bases; bases outside gene matches: 5. The CDR3 loop spans 15 amino acids. The CDR3 reads CASSVSGSGYNEQFF. In nucleotides, the CDR3 is TGTGCCAGCAGCGTGAGCGGGAGTGGTTACAATGAGCAGTTCTTC.

The CDR3 loop is CASRKGGNEQFF. The DNA for the CDR3 is TGTGCCAGCAGAAAAGGAGGGAATGAGCAGTTCTTC. The V call is TRBV7-2, the J call TRBJ2-1; D is perhaps TRBD2 (6 bases). Germline V gene lookup returns CDR1 SGHTA and CDR2 FQGNSA. The CDR3 is 12 amino acids. Deletions cut 6 bases from V and 7 bases from J, with 10 bases between.

This clone was seen only a few times. This chain joins TRBV7-9 and TRBJ1-5; perhaps TRBD1 as D (5 bases). CDR3 length: 16 residues. The germline gives CDR1 SEHNR, CDR2 FQNEAQ (reference sequence). Trimming removed 4 bases from V and 1 base from J, with 14 bases in between. CDR3 sequence (DNA): TGTGCCAGCAGCTCATCAACAGGAATGAGCAATCAGCCCCAGCATTTT. Translating it yields CASSSSTGMSNQPQHF.

This clone has only one observation. This rearrangement joins TRBV27 to TRBJ1-1; possibly TRBD1 for D (5 bases). This CDR3 is 15 amino acids long. Germline CDR1 is MNHEY and CDR2 is SMNVEV (reference sequence). Deletions cut 3 bases from V and 2 bases from J, with 13 bases between. CDR3 bases: TGTGCCAGCAGTTTTAACGTACGGACAAACACTGAAGCTTTCTTT. Its translation: CASSFNVRTNTEAFF.

The V call is TRBV28, the J call TRBJ2-5; no reliable D call. CDR1 is MDHEN and CDR2 is SYDVKM in the germline V gene. V lost 2 bases and J lost 11, with 15 bases in between. This CDR3 comprises 13 residues. Here the CDR3 DNA reads TGTGCCAGCAGTTTAGGTTCCCCGTATGAGCAGTACTTC. It translates to CASSLGSPYEQYF.